The entry that follows covers one T cell receptor beta chain sequence. No antigen is known for it. These data come from a study of T-cell memory formation after mild COVID-19. Points from the study as a whole: Clones that contracted clustered mainly in CM and EM if CD4+ and in EMRA if CD8+. Day 15 to 85 contracting clones showed balanced CD4/CD8; day 15 to 37 expanders favored CD4+. Cross-reactive memory appears to have joined, as suggested by some responding clones showing up in pre-infection memory.

After 5'RACE with constant-segment primers, TCR alpha and TCR beta cDNA libraries carrying sample barcodes and UMIs were obtained. TCRdb processed the 5' RACE reads anew with MiXCR; each CDR3 protein has one entry. Of more than 300,000 distinct CDR3 sequences in the sample, roughly 15% are singletons; the top ten hold around a fifth. This clonotype was obtained from a man younger than 35 who had mild COVID-19 (a few samples of this study predate the infection). Cell type and time point are not known. The sequenced material came from PBMCs or a T cell subset sorted from them (not recorded which).

Here the CDR3 DNA reads TGCAGTGCTTTAAGTTCCCCCAATGAGCAGTTCTTC. Translating it yields CSALSSPNEQFF. The chain employs TRBV20-1 and TRBJ2-1, with unresolved D. Trimming left V 5 bases short and J 6 bases short, with 11 bases between. CDR1 and CDR2 from the germline V gene are DFQATT and SNEGSKA (reference sequence). This CDR3 has 12 residues.